This T cell receptor beta chain was documented in a study of T cells in Graves' hyperthyroidism and ophthalmopathy. Whole-study context: The blood sample was taken at first diagnosis, before treatment began.

Recently diagnosed hyperthyroidism of less than 2 months' duration affected patients aged 18 to 65. Using RNA transcripts as the source, TCR beta CDR3 regions were amplified. HTBI primers were the set used in a first-round RT-PCR of the TCR CDR3. TCRdb recomputed calls from the multiplex PCR reads with MiXCR, one row per CDR3 protein. Among 600,000 to 850,000 distinct CDR3 sequences, around 20% were seen once, and the ten largest hold over 15%. Material: blood. This clonotype was sampled from a woman between 50 and 59 years old with Graves' hyperthyroidism that later progressed to Graves' ophthalmopathy.

CDR3 nucleotides: TGCGCCAGCAGCCACCCGACCTACTCCTACGAGCAGTACTTC. This gives the protein CASSHPTYSYEQYF. The V and J genes are TRBV4-1 and TRBJ2-7, with unresolved D. The CDR3 contains 14 residues. Germline V CDR1 and CDR2: MGHRA, YSYEKL. V was shortened by 3 bases and J by 0 bases, with 9 bases between the two germline ends.